This TCR beta chain was sequenced during a study of T cell changes during pregnancy in multiple sclerosis. This table comes from immunoSEQ multiplex PCR, and its TCRdb copy is limited to in-frame clones, with some not included. The repertoire holds approximately 100,000 clones, approximately 89% seen once, with roughly 3.5% in the top ten. Losses at the gene ends were 5 bases for V and 5 bases for J; bases not matched to a gene: 7. Germline V gives CDR1 MNHEY, CDR2 SVGAGI. The CDR3 totals 15 residues. The chain carries TRBV6-5 and TRBJ1-5; 9 bases fit TRBD1. This sample comprised peripheral blood, obtained after pregnancy. The source of this sequence is a female donor with multiple sclerosis, enrolled in a pregnancy study. CDR3 amino acids: CASSGGQGPYQPQHF. The CDR3 coding sequence is TGTGCCAGCAGTGGGGGACAGGGTCCCTATCAGCCCCAGCATTTT.